Described below is a single TCR beta chain sequence and its context. Antigen specificity is unknown. The sample belongs to a study of OX40 agonist ivuxolimab in advanced cancers. The wider study: Treatment of patients was with ivuxolimab, an agonistic anti-OX40 (CD134) antibody. Study results and caveats: The study observed clonal expansion of CD4+ and CD8+ blood T cells by week 6 at 0.1 to 3.0 mg/kg.

TCRdb's copy holds only in-frame clones and misses some; the assay was immunoSEQ multiplex PCR. The sample lists approximately 92,000 clones, more than 95% occurring once. V dropped 5 bases and J dropped 0 bases, with 7 bases sitting between them. Per the germline V gene, CDR1 is LNHNV and CDR2 is YYDKDF (reference sequence). The CDR3 totals 13 residues. This receptor was taken from an adult with an advanced solid tumor such as melanoma, head and neck, liver or kidney cancer. The chain employs TRBV15 and TRBJ2-5; no definite D call. Sample: CD4+ or CD8+ T cells sorted from blood, taken in a trial of the OX40 agonist ivuxolimab. CDR3 region: CATSGGNQETQYF. The CDR3 DNA sequence: TGTGCCACCAGCGGCGGAAACCAAGAGACCCAGTACTTC.